These T cell receptor beta chains were read from a single sample in a study of blood T cell repertoires in COVID-19. Only in-frame clones appear in the TCRdb table, and some are missing; sequencing was by immunoSEQ multiplex PCR. Of about 130,000 clones in the sample, over 80% were seen once. Specimen: peripheral blood. The receptors were sampled from a man over 45 with active COVID-19. The CDR3 runs from the conserved cysteine through the conserved F or W. Fields, in order: D gene, clone size, J gene, V gene, CDR3 protein, CDR3 DNA. D genes are given only for firm matches. Only part of the rows carry a size: once, few, many, or a class if the clone is expanded.

TRBD1 | . | TRBJ1-1 | TRBV9 | CASSVIDRAQEAFF | TGTGCCAGCAGCGTCATAGACAGGGCCCAAGAAGCTTTCTTT
TRBD1 | . | TRBJ1-1 | TRBV12-3/TRBV12-4 | CASSRTGGDAFF | TGTGCCAGCAGCCGGACAGGGGGCGATGCTTTCTTT
. | few | TRBJ1-2 | TRBV5-5 | CASRPQALPHYGYTF | TGTGCCAGCAGACCGCAGGCCCTTCCGCACTATGGCTACACCTTC
. | . | TRBJ2-3 | TRBV6-5 | CASSFLATPDTQYF | TGTGCCAGCAGTTTCTTAGCGACCCCAGATACGCAGTATTTT
. | . | TRBJ1-2 | TRBV4-3 | CASSQDHVPSLNYGYTF | TGCGCCAGCAGCCAAGATCACGTTCCCAGTTTAAACTATGGCTACACCTTC
TRBD1 | . | TRBJ2-2 | TRBV7-3 | CASSHPGQGGTGELFF | TGTGCCAGCAGCCACCCGGGACAGGGTGGCACCGGGGAGCTGTTTTTT
TRBD1 | . | TRBJ2-4 | TRBV27 | CASRQGQGGHIQYF | TGTGCCAGCAGACAAGGACAGGGGGGTCACATTCAGTACTTC
. | . | TRBJ2-2 | TRBV6-6 | CASSLIRSRDTGELFF | TGTGCCAGCAGTTTGATAAGGAGTCGGGACACCGGGGAGCTGTTTTTT
. | . | TRBJ2-7 | TRBV27 | CASTVMGAEQYF | TGTGCCAGCACCGTAATGGGGGCCGAGCAGTACTTC
. | . | TRBJ1-4 | TRBV5-1 | CASSLAGGSNEKLFF | TGCGCCAGCAGCTTGGCCGGAGGGTCTAATGAAAAACTGTTTTTT
. | once | TRBJ1-3 | TRBV4-2 | CASSQVGAGNTIYF | TGTGCCAGCAGCCAAGTTGGGGCGGGAAACACCATATATTTT
TRBD2 | . | TRBJ2-1 | TRBV27 | CASSISGGSSYNEQFF | TGTGCCAGCAGTATTAGCGGGGGCAGCTCCTACAATGAGCAGTTCTTC
TRBD2 | . | TRBJ2-3 | TRBV19 | CASSIKNRPTLAGGTQYF | TGTGCCAGTAGTATAAAAAACAGACCCACCTTAGCGGGGGGTACGCAGTATTTT
. | . | TRBJ2-5 | TRBV7-6 | CASSLEARGETQYF | TGTGCCAGCAGCTTAGAGGCTAGGGGGGAGACCCAGTACTTC
. | few | TRBJ2-5 | TRBV2 | CASSKGSSLETQYF | TGTGCCAGCAGCAAAGGGTCTAGCCTAGAGACCCAGTACTTC
. | . | TRBJ1-2 | TRBV12-3/TRBV12-4 | CASSDTYGYTF | TGTGCCAGCAGTGACACATATGGCTACACCTTC
TRBD1 | . | TRBJ2-2 | TRBV4-2 | CASSQGTGVNGELFF | TGTGCCAGCAGCCAAGGGACAGGGGTAAACGGGGAGCTGTTTTTT
TRBD1 | once | TRBJ1-2 | TRBV18 | CASSEGQSDGYTF | TGTGCCAGCTCCGAGGGACAGAGCGATGGCTACACCTTC
TRBD2 | . | TRBJ2-2 | TRBV3-1/TRBV3-2 | CASSQVGRGGRYRSTGELFF | TGTGCCAGCAGCCAAGTGGGCCGGGGGGGCCGGTATCGAAGCACCGGGGAGCTGTTTTTT
. | . | TRBJ1-1 | TRBV12-3/TRBV12-4 | CASRPGTRTEAFF | TGTGCCAGCAGACCCGGGACTCGAACTGAAGCTTTCTTT
TRBD2 | . | TRBJ2-1 | TRBV4-3 | CASSQEIFFSGGRNEQFF | TGCGCCAGCAGCCAAGAAATTTTTTTTAGCGGGGGTCGCAATGAGCAGTTCTTC
. | . | TRBJ2-1 | TRBV4-3 | CASSQVVSGLSYNEQFF | TGCGCCAGCAGCCAAGTCGTTAGCGGACTCTCCTACAATGAGCAGTTCTTC
TRBD2 | once | TRBJ2-5 | TRBV6-5 | CASSLGGGQTQYF | TGTGCCAGCAGCCTCGGCGGGGGTCAGACCCAGTACTTC
TRBD1 | few | TRBJ1-2 | TRBV5-4 | CASSYVGQGGPYTF | TGTGCCAGCAGCTATGTGGGACAGGGTGGTCCCTACACCTTC
. | . | TRBJ2-3 | TRBV14 | CASSQEGRGADTQYF | TGTGCCAGCAGCCAAGAGGGCAGGGGAGCAGATACGCAGTATTTT
. | . | TRBJ1-3 | TRBV12-3/TRBV12-4 | CASSIRGNTIYF | TGTGCCAGCAGTATCAGGGGAAACACCATATATTTT
. | . | TRBJ2-7 | TRBV7-2 | CASSLGQIDEQYF | TGTGCCAGCAGCTTAGGTCAGATCGACGAGCAGTACTTC
. | . | TRBJ1-2 | TRBV5-4 | CASSLVSGYGYTF | TGTGCCAGCAGCTTGGTTTCAGGATATGGCTACACCTTC
. | once | TRBJ1-2 | TRBV29-1 | CSVDSTGHHSYGYTF | TGCAGCGTTGACTCAACAGGGCACCACTCTTATGGCTACACCTTC
TRBD1 | few | TRBJ2-3 | TRBV15 | CATSRHGTEGDTQYF | TGTGCCACCAGCAGGCACGGGACAGAGGGAGATACGCAGTATTTT
TRBD1 | . | TRBJ1-5 | TRBV12-3/TRBV12-4 | CASSRGANQPQHF | TGTGCCAGCTCCAGGGGGGCCAATCAGCCCCAGCATTTT
. | . | TRBJ1-2 | TRBV28 | CASSLEADYGYTF | TGTGCCAGCAGTTTGGAGGCCGACTATGGCTACACCTTC
TRBD2 | . | TRBJ2-7 | TRBV30 | CAWWQGAGEQYF | TGTGCCTGGTGGCAGGGAGCGGGGGAGCAGTACTTC
. | . | TRBJ2-2 | TRBV27 | CASSLSGVSGELFF | TGTGCCAGCAGTTTATCCGGGGTCAGCGGGGAGCTGTTTTTT
. | . | TRBJ1-1 | TRBV19 | CASSLGATLNTEAFF | TGTGCCAGTAGCCTGGGAGCTACCTTGAACACTGAAGCTTTCTTT
. | . | TRBJ1-5 | TRBV5-5 | CASSLGRGSNQPQHF | TGTGCCAGCAGCTTGGGTCGGGGGAGCAATCAGCCCCAGCATTTT
. | . | TRBJ1-2 | TRBV19 | CASSWGLGDGYTF | TGTGCCAGTAGTTGGGGCTTGGGCGATGGCTACACCTTC
TRBD1 | . | TRBJ1-4 | TRBV6-5 | CASGTGVPNEKLFF | TGTGCCAGCGGAACAGGGGTTCCTAATGAAAAACTGTTTTTT
. | once | TRBJ2-1 | TRBV4-3 | CASSQDRGGGTYNEQFF | TGCGCCAGCAGCCAAGACCGAGGGGGGGGGACTTACAATGAGCAGTTCTTC
TRBD1 | . | TRBJ1-1 | TRBV4-3 | CASSQGDRDVTEAFF | TGCGCCAGCAGCCAAGGGGACAGGGATGTCACTGAAGCTTTCTTT
. | once | TRBJ2-1 | TRBV7-8 | CASSLPSWTDYNEQFF | TGTGCCAGCAGTTTGCCCTCGTGGACAGACTACAATGAGCAGTTCTTC
TRBD1 | . | TRBJ2-3 | TRBV18 | CASSGDRGTDTQYF | TGTGCCAGCTCAGGCGACAGGGGCACAGATACGCAGTATTTT
. | . | TRBJ1-1 | TRBV2 | CAGGAGTTEAFF | TGTGCAGGAGGGGCAGGGACCACTGAAGCTTTCTTT
TRBD1 | few | TRBJ2-7 | TRBV19 | CASSLGQGAVDEQYF | TGTGCCAGTAGTCTGGGACAGGGGGCTGTCGACGAGCAGTACTTC
. | . | TRBJ2-7 | TRBV7-8 | CASSLDSGYYEQYF | TGTGCCAGCAGCTTAGATTCAGGATACTACGAGCAGTACTTC
. | . | TRBJ2-3 | TRBV7-5 | CARSLNASGEGTDTQYF | TGTGCCAGAAGCTTAAACGCTAGCGGGGAGGGCACAGATACGCAGTATTTT
TRBD2 | once | TRBJ2-3 | TRBV5-4 | CASSVGTSGGDTQYF | TGTGCCAGCAGCGTAGGGACTAGCGGGGGAGATACGCAGTATTTT